The rows below give T cell receptor beta chains drawn from one sample of a study of blood T cells in healthy people across ages. TCRdb itself ran the 5' RACE reads through MiXCR, one entry per CDR3 protein. Seen here are approximately 800,000 distinct CDR3 sequences, about 46% observed once, and the top ten hold 15% to 20%. Input material: blood. These receptor sequences come from a man older than 75 in good health. Both conserved end residues are part of each CDR3. A clone size is listed for some rows: how often the clone was seen (once, few, many), or a class if it is expanded.

15,TRBV7-2,-,CASSLPRGGQETQYF
15,TRBV28,-,CATKSPQPETGELFF
14,TRBV2,-,CASSVVTGPGGYTF
16,TRBV2,-,CASRRFSGAPQETQYF
16,TRBV29-1,-,CSAENMLAGKGIEQFF
17,TRBV21-1,many,CASSKVWASGRQYEQYF
12,TRBV29-1,-,CSVGDRDQPQHF
12,TRBV6-6,few,CASSGDRDGYTF
15,TRBV20-1,-,CSASSGRLDTDTQYF
16,TRBV12-3/TRBV12-4,few,CASRPGQGPGANVLTF
17,TRBV29-1,few,CSGAGRPTSGGTDTQYF
17,TRBV15,-,CATSRDRVGRPDGEQYF
15,TRBV15,-,CATSDRTGGNGGYTF
15,TRBV12-3/TRBV12-4,many,CASSPQTLGNQPQHF
13,TRBV7-6,-,CASSFGQGQPQHF
15,TRBV2,once,CASREDRGLDTEAFF
15,TRBV7-9,-,CASSLGRAEGNTQYF
15,TRBV12-3/TRBV12-4,few,CASTPRGLANNEQFF
13,TRBV12-3/TRBV12-4,many,CASRETRNYGYTF
15,TRBV12-3/TRBV12-4,many,CASSPRTSGNYEQYF
19,TRBV7-2,-,CASSLAPGLAVLAKNIQYF
15,TRBV11-2,-,CASSLGSRAFETQYF
15,TRBV12-3/TRBV12-4,-,CASSSSVATNEKLFF
16,TRBV7-8,-,CASSLGGTSGTLEQYF
14,TRBV6-1,-,CASSEIGGNEKLFF
15,TRBV20-1,few,CSATSGTGVNSPLHF
13,TRBV7-2,-,CASSLANGYEQYF
13,TRBV11-2,once,CASSLEWVEEQFF
15,TRBV19,-,CASSIAGGNTDTQYF
15,TRBV5-1,few,CASSASIAGTDTQYF
15,TRBV4-2,-,CASSQERRLVGEQFF
13,TRBV12-3/TRBV12-4,-,CASNLAGRFGYTF
18,TRBV4-2,-,CASSQEDSAFSGATVLTF
15,TRBV4-3,-,CASSQDHASTDTQYF
19,TRBV4-3,-,CASSQDILGRDPPNYGYTF
14,TRBV20-1,-,CSVITGSGANVLTF
18,TRBV7-9,-,CASSSTWDRGRIDTEAFF
13,TRBV2,-,CASSETLAATQYF
14,TRBV4-2,few,CASSPDMDQETQYF
17,TRBV2,-,CASSSRGRGSSYNEQYF
15,TRBV27,-,CASSKGTGDSEKLFF
14,TRBV20-1,few,CSARRAGGNEKLFF
16,TRBV27,-,CASSLSGGAGTDTQYF
15,TRBV29-1,few,CSVETGTSEYNEQFF
16,TRBV4-2,-,CASSQVIMGYEDTQYF
15,TRBV4-1,-,CASSPGQGTTYEQYF
15,TRBV20-1,few,CSASELAGGGETQYF
13,TRBV5-1,-,CASSLTRDYEQYF